These 6 T cell receptor beta chains were sequenced from one sample in a study of CD8+CD57+ T cells in acquired aplastic anemia. Sequencing was done on patients that had shown CD8+CD57+ cell expansion by flow cytometry. Genomic DNA provided the template from which TCR beta VDJ and CDR3 profiles were obtained. TCRdb re-called the reads through MiXCR, storing one row per CDR3 protein. The sample holds 250,000 to 350,000 distinct CDR3 sequences, 56% seen once. The source material was sorted CD4+, CD8+, or CD8+CD57+ T cells (not recorded which) from PBMCs. All receptors derive from a human donor with aplastic anemia.

J is TRBJ1-5 and V is TRBV20-1; no firm D call. The V and J ends lost 4 bases and 8 bases respectively, with 15 bases between them. This CDR3 has 13 amino acids. The germline V gene has CDR1 DFQATT and CDR2 SNEGSKA (reference sequence). The CDR3 DNA follows: TGCAGTGCTAACAGTGAGGGAGCGAAGCCCCAGCATTTT. It translates to CSANSEGAKPQHF.

This clonotype occurred many times. The CDR3 sequence is CASSYSRIWPVQYF. CDR3 nucleotide sequence: TGTGCCAGCAGTTACTCGAGGATTTGGCCAGTCCAGTACTTC. The chain uses TRBV6-5 and TRBJ2-7; no clear D. Germline lookup yields CDR1 MNHEY and CDR2 SVGAGI. The length of the CDR3 is 14 residues. V lost 0 bases, J lost 10 bases, and 16 bases lay in between.

This clonotype was recorded only once. The chain links TRBV7-2 to TRBJ2-3; TRBD2 matches at 11 bases. Germline loops: CDR1 SGHTA, CDR2 FQGNSA. The CDR3 runs 16 residues. V shed 5 bases, J shed 4 bases, and the junction held 8 bases outside the gene matches. The CDR3 loop reads CASSIRTSGGSDTQYF. Written as DNA, the CDR3 is TGTGCCAGCAGCATCAGAACTAGCGGGGGCTCAGATACGCAGTATTTT.

The chain uses TRBV5-1 and TRBJ1-1; 7 bases align to TRBD1. This CDR3 comprises 16 residues. Germline CDR1 reads SGHRS; CDR2 reads YFSETQ. Trimming cost V 4 bases and J 0 bases; bases outside gene matches: 9. The CDR3 protein is CASSPGTARLNTEAFF. The CDR3 bases are TGCGCCAGCAGCCCGGGGACAGCACGGCTGAACACTGAAGCTTTCTTT.

The chain links TRBV20-1 to TRBJ2-7; possible D gene TRBD2, 5 bases. Germline V gene data show CDR1 as DFQATT and CDR2 as SNEGSKA (reference sequence). This CDR3 region has 14 residues. Trimming pared 0 bases from V and 3 bases from J, leaving 12 bases between. CDR3 nucleotides: TGCAGTGCTAGAGATCCGCCTAGCTTCTACGAGCAGTACTTC. Amino acid sequence: CSARDPPSFYEQYF.

This clonotype was detected many times. The CDR3 nucleotides are TGTGCCAGCAGCTTAGGACTAATCGGTGCCGGGGAGCTGTTTTTT. This gives the protein CASSLGLIGAGELFF. The chain recombines TRBV7-2 with TRBJ2-2, with D maybe TRBD2 (5 bases). Germline assignment: CDR1 SGHTA and CDR2 FQGNSA. The V and J ends lost 1 base and 6 bases respectively, with 12 bases between them. The CDR3 covers 15 residues.